The 28 T cell receptor beta chains below come from one sample, sequenced in a study of regulatory T cells in long-lasting Graves disease. Time point specified: newly diagnosed GD, antithyroid drugs for less than 3 months. Following extraction of RNA from PBMCs, that RNA was used to make the TCR library. Assembly of TCR beta libraries relied on iRepertoire HTBI primers together with Arm-PCR of CDR3 regions. TCRdb ran MiXCR on the multiplex PCR reads and lists one entry per CDR3 protein. The table includes hundreds of thousands of distinct CDR3 sequences, 16% detected once. This sample was also put to use in a study of T cells in Graves' hyperthyroidism and ophthalmopathy.

The starting material was peripheral blood mononuclear cells (PBMCs), obtained at new diagnosis, from a patient treated with antithyroid drugs. Source of these receptors: a man aged 40-49 years with Graves disease.

The chain uses TRBV11-2 and TRBJ2-6; no reliable D call. The CDR3 covers 15 residues. Trimming cost V 4 bases and J 0 bases, with 7 bases left between them. Germline CDR1 reads SGHAT; CDR2 reads FQNNGV. The CDR3: CASSSRASGANVLTF. In nucleotides, the CDR3 is TGTGCCAGCAGCTCACGAGCCTCTGGGGCCAACGTCCTGACTTTC.

This clonotype was found many times. The chain couples TRBV7-2 to TRBJ1-3; D remains unclear. The CDR3 extends over 15 amino acids. Germline assignment: CDR1 SGHTA and CDR2 FQGNSA. V was pared by 2 bases and J by 0 bases, with 8 bases between. CDR3 nucleotides: TGTGCCAGCAGCTTAACGTGGAACTCTGGAAACACCATATATTTT. Its protein product is CASSLTWNSGNTIYF. Complete variable domain (other parts from reference TRBV7-2 and TRBJ1-3): GAGVSQSPSNKVTEKGKDVELRCDPISGHTALYWYRQSLGQGLEFLIYFQGNSAPDKSGLPSDRFSAERTGGSVSTLTIQRTQQEDSAVYLCASSLTWNSGNTIYFGEGSWLTVV.

The sample holds many counts of this clonotype. The chain recombines TRBV18 with TRBJ1-4, with no clear D. With 1 base removed from V and 5 bases from J, the gap between germline ends came to 8 bases. The germline V gene encodes CDR1 KGHSH and CDR2 LQKENI. The CDR3 loop spans 14 amino acids. This CDR3 is CASSPLLENEKLFF. CDR3 sequence (DNA): TGTGCCAGCTCACCACTCTTAGAAAATGAAAAACTGTTTTTT. Full variable domain (rest looked up from reference TRBV18 and TRBJ1-4): NAGVMQNPRHLVRRRGQEARLRCSPMKGHSHVYWYRQLPEEGLKFMVYLQKENIIDESGMPKERFSAEFPKEGPSILRIQQVVRGDSAAYFCASSPLLENEKLFFGSGTQLSVL.

The chain links TRBV7-2 to TRBJ2-3; possible D gene TRBD2, 5 bases. The V gene lost 5 bases and the J gene lost 9 bases, with 9 bases spanning the gap. The CDR3 is made up of 11 amino acids. Germline loops: CDR1 SGHTA, CDR2 FQGNSA. The CDR3 coding sequence is TGTGCCAGCAGCCGGGGTCGAACGCAGTATTTT. This encodes CASSRGRTQYF.

There are many counts of this clonotype. V gene TRBV18 combines with J gene TRBJ2-1; D is possibly TRBD1 or TRBD2 (5 bases each). The CDR3 consists of 13 residues. The V end was cut by 6 bases, the J end by 4 bases, with 10 bases between. Germline V gives CDR1 KGHSH, CDR2 LQKENI. The CDR3 DNA reads as TGTGCCAGCTCGGGGGACCTTTACAATGAGCAGTTCTTC. It yields the protein CASSGDLYNEQFF.

This clonotype was counted at least ten times. The rearrangement uses TRBV3-1 and TRBJ2-7; 7 nucleotides agree with TRBD1. Germline V gives CDR1 LGHDT, CDR2 YNNKEL (reference sequence). The CDR3 is 15 amino acids. The V segment lost 4 bases and the J segment 7 bases; nucleotides outside the gene matches: 13. The CDR3, as DNA: TGTGCCAGCAGCCGCCAACCGGGACAGTTTGTTGAGCAGTACTTC. Its translation: CASSRQPGQFVEQYF.

The table lists this clonotype with many counts. The rearrangement uses TRBV6-1 and TRBJ2-1, with 16 bases that match TRBD2. V shed 6 bases and J 2 bases; nucleotides not matched to a gene: 7. Germline CDR1 reads MNHNS; CDR2 reads SASEGT. This CDR3 has 18 amino acids. CDR3: CASSRTGTSGGAYNEQFF. CDR3 coding DNA: TGTGCCAGCAGCCGCACCGGGACTAGCGGGGGGGCCTACAATGAGCAGTTCTTC.

This clonotype was seen many times. The chain joins TRBV20-1 to TRBJ1-1; D remains ambiguous. The CDR3 contains 12 residues. The V and J ends lost 6 bases and 1 base respectively, with 9 bases between them. Per germline, CDR1 DFQATT and CDR2 SNEGSKA (reference sequence). CDR3 nucleotides: TGCAGTGCCAAAGATCCGAACACTGAAGCTTTCTTT. Its protein is CSAKDPNTEAFF.

The sample holds many counts of this clonotype. The chain joins TRBV28 to TRBJ2-5; 11 nucleotides line up with TRBD2. J was trimmed by 6 bases and V by 3 bases; bases with no gene match: 3. Germline V gene lookup returns CDR1 MDHEN and CDR2 SYDVKM. CDR3 length: 14 residues. CDR3 amino acids: CASSFSGGAKTQYF. The CDR3 nucleotides are TGTGCCAGCAGTTTTAGCGGGGGGGCGAAGACCCAGTACTTC.

This clonotype has at least ten counts. The chain has TRBV5-1 and TRBJ1-6, with 7 bases that match TRBD1. The length of the CDR3 is 18 residues. V lost 1 base to trimming and J lost 7 bases; unmatched junction nucleotides: 14. Germline V gene sequence: CDR1 SGHRS, CDR2 YFSETQ. The CDR3 loop reads CASSLSVLADRENSPLHF. The CDR3 DNA sequence: TGCGCCAGCAGCTTGTCGGTCCTTGCTGACAGGGAAAATTCACCCCTCCACTTT.

The chain uses TRBV7-9 and TRBJ2-2; D ambiguous. Germline CDR1 is SEHNR and CDR2 is FQNEAQ (reference sequence). This CDR3 has 15 amino acids. Deletions cut 4 bases from V and 6 bases from J, with 15 bases between. The CDR3 loop reads CASSSPRGLAGELFF. The DNA of the CDR3 is TGTGCCAGCAGCTCTCCCCGAGGATTGGCCGGGGAGCTGTTTTTT.

This clonotype came up many times. The CDR3 DNA reads TGTGCCAGCTCACCACCGTCAGCGGAGTCCAAGTATTTT. Protein: CASSPPSAESKYF. V is TRBV18 and J is TRBJ2-3, with a weak D call TRBD2 (5 bases). V was clipped by 0 bases and J by 13 bases, with 14 bases between them. This CDR3 is built from 13 residues. The germline V gene encodes CDR1 KGHSH and CDR2 LQKENI.

This clonotype was recorded many times. The rearrangement joins TRBV27 to TRBJ1-1; D not certain. The CDR3 consists of 16 residues. Germline CDR1 MNHEY, CDR2 SMNVEV (reference sequence). Trimming took off 3 bases at V and 4 bases at J, with 18 bases between the two ends. CDR3 DNA: TGTGCCAGCAGTTTGGCCCCCGACATCGGGAGCACTGAAGCTTTCTTT. Encoded protein: CASSLAPDIGSTEAFF.

This clonotype has ten or more counts. V is TRBV20-1 and J is TRBJ2-7; D may be TRBD1 (6 bases). The CDR3 totals 15 residues. Trimming cost V 0 bases and J 0 bases, with 12 bases left between them. CDR1 is DFQATT and CDR2 is SNEGSKA in the germline V gene (reference sequence). The CDR3 coding sequence is TGCAGTGCTAGAGATCGACAGGATGCCTCCTACGAGCAGTACTTC. Amino acids: CSARDRQDASYEQYF.

This clonotype was detected ten times or more. The chain links TRBV2 to TRBJ2-3, with D unresolved. The V end was cut by 5 bases, the J end by 4 bases, with 13 bases between. The CDR3 spans 14 residues. In germline, CDR1 is SNHLY, CDR2 FYNNEI. The CDR3 nucleotides read TGTGCCAGCAGTAGGTCCCGGACCGCAGATACGCAGTATTTT. It is translated as CASSRSRTADTQYF.

This clonotype appeared many times. The gene calls are TRBV11-2 and TRBJ2-1; the D is unclear. The length of the CDR3 is 13 residues. CDR1 is SGHAT and CDR2 is FQNNGV in the germline V gene. Trimming removed 2 bases at V and 4 bases at J, with 6 bases between. This CDR3 reads CASSLSDYNEQFF. DNA for the CDR3: TGTGCCAGCAGCTTATCAGATTACAATGAGCAGTTCTTC.

The CDR3 loop reads CASSSGLAGDTGELFF. In nucleotides, the CDR3 is TGTGCCAGCAGCTCCGGACTAGCGGGGGACACCGGGGAGCTGTTTTTT. V usage is TRBV5-4 and J usage is TRBJ2-2; TRBD2 aligns across 13 bases. This CDR3 region has 16 residues. The germline gives CDR1 SGHNT, CDR2 YYREEE (reference sequence). V shed 3 bases and J 3 bases; nucleotides not matched to a gene: 2.

This clonotype was seen more than once but under ten times. This chain connects TRBV5-1 to TRBJ2-7, with 8 positions matching TRBD2. Germline-derived CDR1 and CDR2 are SGHRS and YFSETQ. The CDR3 runs to 14 residues. V shed 6 bases and J 0 bases; nucleotides not matched to a gene: 5. The CDR3 protein is CASTPTSGSYEQYF. In DNA form, the CDR3 reads TGCGCCAGCACACCTACTAGCGGCTCCTACGAGCAGTACTTC.

This clonotype was observed many times. The chain has TRBV29-1 and TRBJ1-5; D possibly corresponds to TRBD1 (5 bases). Trimming pared 7 bases from V and 4 bases from J, leaving 14 bases between. CDR1 and CDR2 (germline): SQVTM, ANQGSEA. This CDR3 has 13 residues. The CDR3 loop reads CSAIGTENQPQHF. Written as DNA, the CDR3 is TGCAGCGCAATCGGGACGGAGAATCAGCCCCAGCATTTT.

This clonotype was seen many times. The V and J genes are TRBV6-1 and TRBJ1-2, with D possibly TRBD1 on 6 matching bases. Between the trimmed V and J ends, which lost 6 bases and 1 base, there was a span of 9 bases. CDR3 length: 13 amino acids. CDR1 and CDR2 (germline): MNHNS, SASEGT. CDR3 nucleotide sequence: TGTGCCAGCAGGGAGGGGGATAACTATGGCTACACCTTC. Protein: CASREGDNYGYTF.

The V and J genes are TRBV27 and TRBJ2-2; a possible D gene is TRBD2 (6 bases). Germline V gene lookup returns CDR1 MNHEY and CDR2 SMNVEV (reference sequence). The CDR3 is made up of 16 amino acids. V was pared by 5 bases and J by 7 bases, with 20 bases between. DNA of the CDR3: TGTGCCAGCAGTCGGGGTTTAGGCGGGATTAGCGGGGAGCTGTTTTTT. Its protein is CASSRGLGGISGELFF.

This clonotype has a count of ten or more. The CDR3, as DNA: TGTGCCAGCAGTTACCCTACCTCGGACAGGAGGGGACCATTGGGCTACGAGCAGTACTTC. This encodes CASSYPTSDRRGPLGYEQYF. The chain joins TRBV6-8 to TRBJ2-7, with D possibly being TRBD1 (7 bases). The CDR3 runs to 20 residues. Per germline, CDR1 MNHGY and CDR2 SAAAGT. V lost 2 bases and J lost 3, with 29 bases in between.

The table lists this clonotype with many counts. The chain uses TRBV27 and TRBJ1-1; the D is unclear. The CDR3 has 15 residues. V shed 0 bases and J shed 0 bases, with 8 bases lying between them. In germline, CDR1 is MNHEY, CDR2 SMNVEV (reference sequence). The CDR3 protein is CASSLSYNMNTEAFF. CDR3 nucleotides: TGTGCCAGCAGTTTATCGTACAACATGAACACTGAAGCTTTCTTT.

This clonotype was seen repeatedly, ten times or more. The chain carries TRBV24-1 and TRBJ1-1, with 8 bases aligning to TRBD1. Per germline, CDR1 KGHDR and CDR2 SFDVKD. With V trimmed by 7 bases and J by 0 bases, 3 bases remained unmatched. CDR3 length: 14 amino acids. DNA for the CDR3: TGTGCCACCAGCAAGACAGGGGTGAACACTGAAGCTTTCTTT. It translates to CATSKTGVNTEAFF.

The chain employs TRBV5-4 and TRBJ1-4, with unresolved D. The V gene lost 1 base and the J gene lost 7 bases, with 14 bases spanning the gap. CDR1 and CDR2 from the germline V gene are SGHNT and YYREEE (reference sequence). This CDR3 is 15 amino acids long. DNA of the CDR3: TGTGCCAGCAGCTTGAAGGAGAACAGTGGTGAAAAACTGTTTTTT. Translating gives CASSLKENSGEKLFF.

With respect to this clonotype: This could be a read error, since a much larger clone is one nucleotide away. The J gene is TRBJ2-2, the V gene TRBV11-2; D is unresolved. Germline V gene data show CDR1 as SGHAT and CDR2 as FQNNGV. The CDR3 is made up of 13 amino acids. Trimming took 6 bases from V and 3 from J, leaving 8 bases between them. This chain's CDR3 is CASRTVDTGELFF. Written as DNA, the CDR3 is TGTGCCAGCAGGACCGTGGACACCGGGGAGCTGTTTTTT.

The rearrangement links TRBV20-1 to TRBJ2-7, with 9 bases aligning to TRBD1. V dropped 0 bases and J dropped 2; count of bases not matched to a gene: 5. CDR1 is DFQATT, CDR2 SNEGSKA, per germline (reference sequence). The CDR3 loop spans 15 amino acids. CDR3 coding DNA: TGCAGTGCTAGAGATGGGGACAGGGACGCCTACGAGCAGTACTTC. This encodes CSARDGDRDAYEQYF.

The table lists this clonotype with many counts. The V and J genes are TRBV6-5 and TRBJ2-1, with 9 positions matching TRBD1. This CDR3 has 14 residues. After removal of 4 bases from V and 7 bases from J, the junction contained 5 bases not matched to a gene. The germline V gene encodes CDR1 MNHEY and CDR2 SVGAGI. CDR3 coding DNA: TGTGCCAGCAGTTCGCTAGGACAGGGGAATGAGCAGTTCTTC. This gives the protein CASSSLGQGNEQFF.